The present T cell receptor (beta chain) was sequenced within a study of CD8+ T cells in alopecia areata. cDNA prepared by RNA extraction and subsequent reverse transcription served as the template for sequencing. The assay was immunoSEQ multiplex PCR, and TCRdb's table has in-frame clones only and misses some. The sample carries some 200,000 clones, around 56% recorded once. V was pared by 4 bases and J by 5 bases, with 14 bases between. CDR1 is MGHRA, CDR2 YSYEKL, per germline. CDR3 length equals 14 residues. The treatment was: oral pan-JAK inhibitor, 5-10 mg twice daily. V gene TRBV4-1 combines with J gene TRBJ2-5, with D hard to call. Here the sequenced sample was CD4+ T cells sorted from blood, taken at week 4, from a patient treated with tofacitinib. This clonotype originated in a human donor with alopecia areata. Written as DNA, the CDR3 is TGCGCCAGCAGCCTCCTCCTAGTAGAGGAGACCCAGTACTTC. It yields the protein CASSLLLVEETQYF.